This T cell receptor (beta chain) was identified during a study of OX40 agonist ivuxolimab in advanced cancers. Germline lookup yields CDR1 MNHNS and CDR2 SASEGT. V lost 2 bases and J lost 0, with 11 bases in between. This CDR3 contains 16 residues. The data were produced by immunoSEQ multiplex PCR, yet TCRdb's version contains in-frame clones alone and is incomplete. Of some 43,000 clones listed, just under 95% are singletons. The receptor comes from an adult with an advanced solid tumor such as melanoma, head and neck, liver or kidney cancer. The V and J genes are TRBV6-1 and TRBJ1-5; D not certain. Sequenced material: CD4+ or CD8+ T cells sorted from blood, taken in a trial of the OX40 agonist ivuxolimab. In DNA form, the CDR3 reads TGTGCCAGCAGTGAAATAGTAATCTTTAGCAATCAGCCCCAGCATTTT. Residues: CASSEIVIFSNQPQHF.